Only one count was recorded for the clone carrying this TCR beta chain. Its target is unknown. Blood CD4+ CD25-low CD127-high conventional T cells supplied the genomic DNA template. The record originates from a study of regulatory and conventional T cells in RAG deficiency. Clones were sequenced by immunoSEQ multiplex PCR, and TCRdb holds only the in-frame ones, with some missing. The sample has 25,000 to 30,000 clones; 90% to 95% are singletons. Notes on the study in general: Omenn patients showed >80% Treg-Tconv overlap and shorter CDR3 lengths. Other subsets showed approximately 10-fold reductions, but Treg unique TCR beta sequences fell 80 to 100-fold in these patients.

V lost 4 bases, J lost 5 bases, and 11 bases lay in between. The CDR3 runs to 13 residues. Per germline, CDR1 SNHLY and CDR2 FYNNEI. These sequences were also reported in another study, on regulatory T cells. That work states: Amplification used 52 TRBV primers and 13 TRBJ primers.

This TCR came from a human donor in good health. V and J are TRBV2 and TRBJ1-1, with D perhaps TRBD1 (5 bases). Sample: CD25- CD4+ T cells sorted from blood. CDR3 region: CASSAGRITEAFF. Written as DNA, the CDR3 is TGTGCCAGCAGTGCAGGGAGGATAACTGAAGCTTTCTTT.